This TCR beta chain was captured in a study of cytomegalovirus exposure and HLA in healthy donors. Profiled with immunoSEQ multiplex PCR; TCRdb holds only in-frame clones, not every one. The sample holds about 43,000 clones, roughly 90% seen once. The validation cohort, a group of over a hundred subjects, included the donors and was separate from the approximately 660-subject first cohort. Losses at the gene ends were 0 bases for V and 4 bases for J; bases not matched to a gene: 7. This CDR3 contains 17 residues. The germline gives CDR1 LNHNV, CDR2 YYDKDF (reference sequence). The sequence was obtained from a man aged 18 to 29 in good health and CMV-seronegative. Sequences were obtained from PBMCs. The V call is TRBV15, the J call TRBJ2-5, with 11 bases aligning to TRBD2. The chain's CDR3 is CATSRDSLAGVGETQYF. The CDR3 DNA reads TGTGCCACCAGCAGAGATTCACTAGCGGGAGTAGGAGAGACCCAGTACTTC.